This TCR beta chain comes out of a study of T-cell reconstitution after alpha-beta-depleted transplantation in children. Library preparation (for TCRbeta) was performed with unique molecular identifiers. TCRdb re-called the PCR reads through MiXCR, storing one row per CDR3 protein. The data show under 850,000 distinct CDR3 sequences, roughly 13% seen once. At least ten counts were recorded for this clonotype. Its antigen is currently unknown. Study observations and caveats: By about two months after transplant, alpha-beta T cells reportedly arose from several hundred graft clones that had expanded.

CDR3 length: 11 residues. V was pared by 0 bases and J by 10 bases, with 4 bases between. Germline CDR1 LNHNV, CDR2 YYDKDF (reference sequence). The starting material was PBMCs, obtained before TCRalphabeta/CD19-depleted stem cell transplant. This receptor was taken from a girl aged 2 to 10 with congenital amegakaryocytic thrombocytopenia, due to receive a stem cell transplant. The rearrangement joins TRBV15 to TRBJ2-1; D is ambiguous. The CDR3 loop is CATSREAEQFF. The CDR3 bases are TGTGCCACCAGCAGAGAGGCCGAGCAGTTCTTC. Complete variable domain (other parts from reference TRBV15 and TRBJ2-1): DAMVIQNPRYQVTQFGKPVTLSCSQTLNHNVMYWYQQKSSQAPKLLFHYYDKDFNNEADTPDNFQSRRPNTSFCFLDIRSPGLGDTAMYLCATSREAEQFFGPGTRLTVL.